Listed here are 14 T cell receptor beta chains from one sample, sequenced in a study of OX40 agonist ivuxolimab in advanced cancers. Repertoires were generated with immunoSEQ multiplex PCR, while TCRdb's copy carries only in-frame clones and drops some. The data hold about 43,000 clones, with approximately 83% observed a single time. The input for sequencing was CD4+ or CD8+ T cells sorted from blood, taken in a trial of the OX40 agonist ivuxolimab. All receptors come from an adult with an advanced solid tumor such as melanoma, head and neck, liver or kidney cancer.

The CDR3 bases are TGTGCCAGCAGCTTCCCCGACAATGGTGCTTTTATTTATCAGCCCCAGCATTTT. This translates into CASSFPDNGAFIYQPQHF. The chain employs TRBV5-7 and TRBJ1-5; D unresolved. TRBV5-7 is known as an ORF, though its function is uncertain. The CDR3 extends over 18 amino acids. Trimming removed 2 bases at V and 5 bases at J, with 23 bases between.

The genes are TRBV7-9 and TRBJ1-2; D not resolved. CDR3 length: 16 amino acids. Trimming took off 0 bases at V and 2 bases at J, with 13 bases between the two ends. Germline CDR1 reads SEHNR; CDR2 reads FQNEAQ (reference sequence). The CDR3 protein is CASSLALVENNYGYTF. The CDR3 region has the DNA TGTGCCAGCAGCTTAGCCCTCGTTGAGAACAACTATGGCTACACCTTC.

This chain links TRBV2 with TRBJ2-5, with D possibly called TRBD1 or TRBD2 (5 bases each). Germline CDR1 reads SNHLY; CDR2 reads FYNNEI. The CDR3 totals 14 residues. CDR3 nucleotides: TGTGCGGGGGAAGGACCCGACAGCCAAGAGACCCAGTACTTC. Its protein is CAGEGPDSQETQYF.

CDR3 DNA: TGCGCCAGCAGCTTGGAGGACGTGAGCTCCTATAATTCACCCCTCCACTTT. Translating it yields CASSLEDVSSYNSPLHF. The chain joins TRBV5-1 to TRBJ1-6; D gene uncertain. The CDR3 is 17 amino acids. Per germline, CDR1 SGHRS and CDR2 YFSETQ. Trimming took off 0 bases at V and 0 bases at J, with 10 bases between the two ends.

The chain joins TRBV6-5 to TRBJ2-2; the D is unclear. CDR1 is MNHEY and CDR2 is SVGAGI in the germline V gene. This CDR3 is built from 13 residues. Trimming shortened V by 2 bases and J by 5 bases, and 6 bases separated the two germline ends. For the CDR3, the DNA is TGTGCCAGCAGTTACCCCGTTACCGGGGAGCTGTTTTTT. It specifies CASSYPVTGELFF.

V is TRBV4-1 and J is TRBJ1-2; D might be TRBD1 (5 bases). The V end was cut by 2 bases, the J end by 7 bases, with 20 bases between. Germline CDR1 MGHRA, CDR2 YSYEKL. CDR3 size: 16 residues. The CDR3, as DNA: TGCGCCAGCAGCCAAAAAAGATCGGGATCGGGGGTTGGCTACACCTTC. Translated: CASSQKRSGSGVGYTF.

For the CDR3, the DNA is TGTGCCAGCAGTGAAGGGGACAGGTCCTACAATGAGCAGTTCTTC. This codes for CASSEGDRSYNEQFF. The genes are TRBV6-4 and TRBJ2-1, with 8 bases fitting TRBD1. There are 15 residues in the CDR3. Germline V lookup: CDR1 MRHNA, CDR2 SNTAGT. The V and J ends lost 3 bases and 1 base, in that order; junction bases with no gene match: 2.

The genes are TRBV4-1 and TRBJ2-3; D is perhaps TRBD1 (5 bases). Germline V gives CDR1 MGHRA, CDR2 YSYEKL. The CDR3 extends over 14 amino acids. V was pared by 6 bases and J by 1 base, with 11 bases between. The CDR3 DNA reads TGCGCCAGCAGTGAACAGGATCGCACAGATACGCAGTATTTT. This codes for CASSEQDRTDTQYF.

The rearrangement uses TRBV9 and TRBJ2-7; 11 bases map to TRBD2. The germline V gene has CDR1 SGDLS and CDR2 YYNGEE. The CDR3 has 15 residues. The J segment lost 2 bases and the V segment lost 3 bases, leaving 4 bases of the junction unmatched. The CDR3: CASSAGTSGTYEQYF. In nucleotides, the CDR3 is TGTGCCAGCAGCGCTGGGACTAGCGGAACCTACGAGCAGTACTTC. Variable domain in full (rest from reference TRBV9 and TRBJ2-7): DSGVTQTPKHLITATGQRVTLRCSPRSGDLSVYWYQQSLDQGLQFLIQYYNGEERAKGNILERFSAQQFPDLHSELNLSSLELGDSALYFCASSAGTSGTYEQYFGPGTRLTVT.

This clone came up once. This chain joins TRBV6-5 and TRBJ1-1; D is ambiguous. The CDR3 covers 14 residues. Trimming took off 3 bases at V and 4 bases at J, with 12 bases between the two ends. Germline V gene sequence: CDR1 MNHEY, CDR2 SVGAGI. Written as DNA, the CDR3 is TGTGCCAGCAGTTATGGCAATTGGGGCACTGAAGCTTTCTTT. This gives the protein CASSYGNWGTEAFF.

The J gene is TRBJ1-2, the V gene TRBV7-9, with 7 bases aligning to TRBD1. The ends lost 0 bases at V and 5 bases at J; junction bases unmatched: 9. This CDR3 is built from 16 residues. Germline CDR1 and CDR2: SEHNR and FQNEAQ (reference sequence). The CDR3 DNA sequence: TGTGCCAGCAGCTTAGCTAAAACAGGGGATCTGTATGGCTACACCTTC. As protein: CASSLAKTGDLYGYTF.

The chain joins TRBV5-1 to TRBJ2-1, with 9 bases aligning to TRBD1. V lost 0 bases, J lost 6 bases, and 4 bases stayed unmatched. The CDR3 consists of 15 residues. From germline, CDR1 is SGHRS and CDR2 YFSETQ. The CDR3 DNA reads TGCGCCAGCAGCTTGGGACAGGGGGGATCCAATGAGCAGTTCTTC. Its protein is CASSLGQGGSNEQFF.

This clone was seen once. CDR3: CASGLGSWEQFF. The CDR3, as DNA: TGTGCTAGTGGTTTGGGTAGCTGGGAGCAGTTCTTC. The chain employs TRBV12-5 and TRBJ2-1; D not resolved. The CDR3 totals 12 residues. Germline V gene data show CDR1 as LGHNT and CDR2 as FRNRAP. Trimming took 1 base from V and 10 from J, leaving 8 bases between them.

The chain has TRBV2 and TRBJ2-5; the match to TRBD1 covers 10 bases. V dropped 5 bases and J dropped 5; count of bases not matched to a gene: 8. This CDR3 region has 15 residues. Germline assignment: CDR1 SNHLY and CDR2 FYNNEI. The CDR3 loop is CASSTRDRGLETQYF. DNA for the CDR3: TGTGCCAGCAGTACCCGGGACAGGGGATTGGAGACCCAGTACTTC.